These 28 T cell receptor beta chains came from one sample sequenced in a study of shared T cell receptors in the human thymus. The protocol was immunoSEQ multiplex PCR, while the TCRdb copy is restricted to in-frame clones and leaves out a portion. The sample includes hundreds of thousands of clones, about 80% of them seen just once. Separately, the same data were catalogued under a study of human thymus T cells.

The specimen was thymocytes. These TCRs come from a boy under two years old with a congenital heart defect.

The chain joins TRBV11-2 to TRBJ1-2; D is unclear. The CDR3 runs 15 residues. The V end lost 10 bases, the J end lost 5 bases, and 23 bases lay between the germline ends. Germline V gene lookup returns CDR1 SGHAT and CDR2 FQNNGV. CDR3 nucleotide sequence: TGTGCCATCCAAATCCTCCCCGGAGGCGATTATGGCTACACCTTC. Translated, it gives CAIQILPGGDYGYTF. The full variable domain, in which reference TRBV11-2 and TRBJ1-2 provide the parts outside the CDR3, is EAGVAQSPRYKIIEKRQSVAFWCNPISGHATLYWYQQILGQGPKLLIQFQNNGVVDDSQLPKDRFSAERLKGVDSTLKIQPAKLEDSAVYLCAIQILPGGDYGYTFGSGTRLTVV.

The gene calls are TRBV27 and TRBJ1-5; TRBD1 matches at 11 bases. The CDR3 runs 19 residues. The V and J ends lost 2 bases and 3 bases, in that order; junction bases with no gene match: 12. CDR1 is MNHEY and CDR2 is SMNVEV in the germline V gene (reference sequence). CDR3 coding DNA: TGTGCCAGCAGTTTAAACCTACCCGGGACAGGGGGTAACAATCAGCCCCAGCATTTT. This sequence encodes CASSLNLPGTGGNNQPQHF.

This chain connects TRBV14 to TRBJ2-5; tentative D call: TRBD2 (5 bases). Germline V gene sequence: CDR1 SGHDN, CDR2 FVKESK. This CDR3 is built from 15 residues. V shed 4 bases and J shed 3 bases, with 15 bases lying between them. The CDR3 nucleotides read TGTGCCAGCAGCCCCCCCCCAGCGGATAAAGAGACCCAGTACTTC. Translating gives CASSPPPADKETQYF.

In its sample, this clone was seen once. The chain employs TRBV5-1 and TRBJ1-4; perhaps TRBD1 as D (6 bases). Germline CDR1 and CDR2: SGHRS and YFSETQ. V lost 4 bases, J lost 5 bases, and 30 bases lay in between. The CDR3 extends over 20 amino acids. The chain's CDR3 is CASSLGKGEGPPRPNEKLFF. The CDR3, as DNA: TGCGCCAGCAGCCTGGGGAAGGGGGAGGGACCCCCAAGACCAAATGAAAAACTGTTTTTT.

There are a few counts of this clone. The V and J genes are TRBV19 and TRBJ2-2; tentative D call: TRBD2 (6 bases). With 1 base removed from V and 5 bases from J, the gap between germline ends came to 8 bases. The germline V gene encodes CDR1 LNHDA and CDR2 SQIVND (reference sequence). The length of the CDR3 is 14 residues. CDR3 region: CASSIVGGTGELFF. DNA for the CDR3: TGTGCCAGTAGTATAGTGGGGGGTACCGGGGAGCTGTTTTTT.

The chain joins TRBV5-8 to TRBJ2-7; TRBD2 might be the D (5 bases). The germline V and J ends were trimmed by 4 bases and 3 bases, with 14 bases remaining between them. Germline V gene data show CDR1 as SGHTS and CDR2 as YDEGEE. CDR3 size: 14 residues. For the CDR3, the DNA is TGTGCCAGCAGCCCATCCTTGGGAGTCTACGAGCAGTACTTC. Translating gives CASSPSLGVYEQYF.

The CDR3 is CASSPTEVPGPGANVLTF. The CDR3 bases are TGCGCCAGCAGCCCGACAGAAGTGCCAGGGCCTGGGGCCAACGTCCTGACTTTC. The chain has TRBV5-1 and TRBJ2-6, with TRBD1 as a possible D gene (5 bases). This CDR3 spans 18 amino acids. Trimming shortened V by 4 bases and J by 2 bases, and 19 bases separated the two germline ends. The V gene's germline CDR1 is SGHRS and CDR2 YFSETQ.

This chain joins TRBV6-1 and TRBJ2-5; 12 bases map to TRBD2. There are 17 residues in the CDR3. The ends lost 4 bases at V and 3 bases at J; junction bases unmatched: 9. Germline V gene lookup returns CDR1 MNHNS and CDR2 SASEGT. The CDR3 region is CASSGNASGRAKETQYF. CDR3 bases: TGTGCCAGCAGTGGCAACGCTAGCGGGAGGGCCAAAGAGACCCAGTACTTC.

This chain links TRBV5-1 with TRBJ2-1; D perhaps matches TRBD2 (7 bases). The CDR3 contains 15 residues. The germline V gene encodes CDR1 SGHRS and CDR2 YFSETQ. Deletions cut 5 bases from V and 9 bases from J, with 21 bases between. CDR3 sequence: CASSHAGGRHGEQFF. CDR3 in DNA: TGCGCCAGCAGTCACGCCGGGGGGCGTCACGGTGAGCAGTTCTTC.

The chain has TRBV10-3 and TRBJ2-3; the D gene is possibly TRBD2 (6 bases). CDR3 length: 13 residues. Trimming left V 3 bases short and J 12 bases short, with 16 bases between. CDR1 is ENHRY and CDR2 is SYGVKD in the germline V gene. In DNA, the CDR3 is TGTGCCATCAGTGACGCGACAGCGCGGGATCAGTATTTT. As protein: CAISDATARDQYF.

The genes are TRBV9 and TRBJ2-1, with unresolved D. Between the trimmed V and J ends, which lost 0 bases and 5 bases, there was a span of 24 bases. This CDR3 has 19 residues. The germline CDR1 and CDR2 sequences are SGDLS and YYNGEE. CDR3 coding DNA: TGTGCCAGCAGCGTAGGGTACCCGCCTACTACCCCCCTTGACAATGAGCAGTTCTTC. Amino acid sequence: CASSVGYPPTTPLDNEQFF.

This chain uses TRBV6-1 with TRBJ2-7; D not certain. Germline V gene data show CDR1 as MNHNS and CDR2 as SASEGT. CDR3 length: 15 residues. Deletions cut 6 bases from V and 3 bases from J, with 18 bases between. The CDR3 DNA is TGTGCCAGCAGCGGAGAAGAGGCTGACGGCTACGAGCAGTACTTC. Protein sequence: CASSGEEADGYEQYF.

The chain recombines TRBV5-1 with TRBJ1-5; 7 bases align to TRBD1. CDR3 size: 14 residues. Unmatched junction bases numbered 4, after V lost 4 bases and J lost 3 bases. Germline loops: CDR1 SGHRS, CDR2 YFSETQ. The DNA for the CDR3 is TGCGCCAGCAGCCCCGGGACAGACAATCAGCCCCAGCATTTT. Translation: CASSPGTDNQPQHF.

The chain combines TRBV7-2 with TRBJ2-3; 7 bases are a match to TRBD2. CDR1 is SGHTA, CDR2 FQGNSA, per germline. V lost 1 base and J lost 0; bases outside the gene matches: 7. The CDR3 runs to 17 residues. The CDR3 protein is CASSLGGEGTSTDTQYF. The CDR3 DNA sequence: TGTGCCAGCAGCTTAGGGGGGGAGGGGACTAGCACAGATACGCAGTATTTT.

The V gene is TRBV4-1, the J gene TRBJ2-7; TRBD2 aligns across 7 bases. Per the germline V gene, CDR1 is MGHRA and CDR2 is YSYEKL. The junction had 5 bases not matched to a gene; V was cut back by 0 bases and J by 0 bases. This CDR3 has 16 amino acids. The CDR3 DNA is TGCGCCAGCAGCCAAGATACTAGCGCGAGCTCCTACGAGCAGTACTTC. Its translation is CASSQDTSASSYEQYF.

The V and J genes are TRBV6-6 and TRBJ2-5, with D tentatively TRBD2 (6 bases). CDR3 length: 15 amino acids. Per the germline V gene, CDR1 is MNHNY and CDR2 is SVGAGI (reference sequence). Trimming stripped 2 bases from V and 5 bases from J, with 15 bases between. The CDR3 DNA reads TGTGCCAGCAGTTACCCCTGGGAGGAGGAGGAGACCCAGTACTTC. This gives the protein CASSYPWEEEETQYF.

The rearrangement links TRBV27 to TRBJ2-1; D might be TRBD2 (6 bases). Germline values: CDR1 MNHEY, CDR2 SMNVEV (reference sequence). This CDR3 contains 14 residues. With 7 bases removed from V and 6 bases from J, the gap between germline ends came to 16 bases. CDR3 residues: CASITAMGGNEQFF. The CDR3 DNA sequence: TGTGCCAGCATCACCGCTATGGGGGGCAATGAGCAGTTCTTC.

The chain joins TRBV28 to TRBJ1-5, with 9 positions matching TRBD1. V gave up 5 bases and J gave up 3 bases; unmatched junction bases: 5. Germline CDR1 and CDR2: MDHEN and SYDVKM. The CDR3 has 15 residues. For the CDR3, the DNA is TGTGCCAGCAGTCCCAGGGACAGGGACAATCAGCCCCAGCATTTT. Translating gives CASSPRDRDNQPQHF.

The chain couples TRBV6-1 to TRBJ1-3; possible D gene TRBD1, 5 bases. With 3 bases removed from V and 0 bases from J, the gap between germline ends came to 9 bases. The CDR3 has 15 amino acids. Germline V gene lookup returns CDR1 MNHNS and CDR2 SASEGT. The CDR3 DNA reads TGTGCCAGCAGTGAGGGGCTTATCTCTGGAAACACCATATATTTT. Its protein is CASSEGLISGNTIYF.

This clone was counted once. The chain joins TRBV4-1 to TRBJ1-5; the D is unclear. The CDR3 consists of 13 residues. CDR1 is MGHRA and CDR2 is YSYEKL in the germline V gene. The V end lost 0 bases, the J end lost 8 bases, and 8 bases lay between the germline ends. The CDR3 sequence: CASSQESREPQHF. The CDR3 DNA sequence: TGCGCCAGCAGCCAAGAGTCGCGTGAGCCCCAGCATTTT.

This rearrangement joins TRBV4-3 to TRBJ2-7, with 7 nucleotides matching TRBD1. The V gene end was trimmed by 0 bases and the J gene end by 3 bases; junction bases not matched to a gene: 11. In germline, CDR1 is LGHNA, CDR2 YSLEER. This CDR3 has 17 residues. The CDR3 sequence is CASSQDKRGQYRYEQYF. CDR3 in DNA: TGCGCCAGCAGCCAAGATAAGAGGGGACAGTACCGCTACGAGCAGTACTTC.

This chain uses TRBV2 with TRBJ2-1; the match to TRBD2 covers 9 bases. Germline lookup yields CDR1 SNHLY and CDR2 FYNNEI. The CDR3 extends over 17 amino acids. The V gene end was trimmed by 2 bases and the J gene end by 3 bases; junction bases not matched to a gene: 8. CDR3 loop: CASSEKGKREVYNEQFF. In DNA, the CDR3 is TGTGCCAGCAGTGAAAAGGGGAAGCGGGAGGTCTACAATGAGCAGTTCTTC.

For this clone: Other DNA sequences of this sample code for an identical CDR3. This chain joins TRBV7-2 and TRBJ2-7; D uncertain. V gave up 5 bases and J gave up 3 bases, with 5 bases separating them. Germline values: CDR1 SGHTA, CDR2 FQGNSA. CDR3 length: 11 amino acids. This CDR3 reads CASSLLYEQYF. The CDR3 DNA follows: TGTGCCAGCAGCCTTCTCTACGAGCAGTACTTC. The variable domain in full, completed from reference TRBV7-2 and TRBJ2-7, reads GAGVSQSPSNKVTEKGKDVELRCDPISGHTALYWYRQSLGQGLEFLIYFQGNSAPDKSGLPSDRFSAERTGGSVSTLTIQRTQQEDSAVYLCASSLLYEQYFGPGTRLTVT.

The chain links TRBV7-2 to TRBJ2-1; 9 positions match TRBD2. The CDR3 is 14 amino acids. The germline CDR1 and CDR2 sequences are SGHTA and FQGNSA. The V segment lost 5 bases and the J segment 7 bases; nucleotides outside the gene matches: 6. CDR3 sequence: CASSPPSGANEQFF. For the CDR3, the DNA is TGTGCCAGCAGCCCCCCTAGCGGGGCGAATGAGCAGTTCTTC.

This chain uses TRBV5-4 with TRBJ2-7, with 8 bases matching TRBD2. Germline CDR1 reads SGHNT; CDR2 reads YYREEE (reference sequence). V lost 2 bases, J lost 5 bases, and 12 bases stayed unmatched. The CDR3 runs 16 residues. For the CDR3, the DNA is TGTGCCAGCAGCTTCATCGGGAGGGTCCTTTCGGACGAGCAGTACTTC. This translates into CASSFIGRVLSDEQYF.

This chain connects TRBV19 to TRBJ1-3; possible D gene TRBD1, 6 bases. Germline CDR1 and CDR2: LNHDA and SQIVND (reference sequence). Trimming took 2 bases from V and 4 from J, leaving 21 bases between them. This CDR3 contains 18 residues. The CDR3 nucleotides read TGTGCCAGTAGTATATCCCCGGACAGACCACTCTCCGGAAACACCATATATTTT. Translated: CASSISPDRPLSGNTIYF.

V usage is TRBV5-6 and J usage is TRBJ2-7, with 10 bases lining up with TRBD2. Germline trimming cut 2 bases from V and 0 bases from J; bases unmatched to any gene: 5. The CDR3 is 16 amino acids. Germline CDR1 reads SGHDT; CDR2 reads YYEEEE. For the CDR3, the DNA is TGTGCCAGCAGCTTAACTAGCGGGGTCCCCTCCTACGAGCAGTACTTC. Translating gives CASSLTSGVPSYEQYF.

This clone was counted a single time. The V call is TRBV7-2, the J call TRBJ2-1; 10 nucleotides match TRBD2. Germline CDR1 and CDR2: SGHTA and FQGNSA. Unmatched junction bases numbered 5, after V lost 4 bases and J lost 2 bases. This CDR3 is built from 16 residues. Written as DNA, the CDR3 is TGTGCCAGCAGCTCTAGCGGGAGCGGCACCTACAATGAGCAGTTCTTC. As protein: CASSSSGSGTYNEQFF.